These T cell receptor beta chains were read from a single sample in a study of T cell responses to AZD1222 COVID-19 vaccine. Only in-frame clones appear in the TCRdb table, and some are missing; sequencing was by immunoSEQ multiplex PCR. The sample has under 200,000 clones; more than 70% are singletons. Sequencing was performed on peripheral blood, taken 28 days after the second AZD1222 dose. All receptors derive from an adult who received the AZD1222 COVID-19 vaccine. Both conserved end residues are part of each CDR3. Fields, in order: V gene, clone size, J gene, CDR3 length, D gene, CDR3 protein, CDR3 DNA. The D gene is left open where the match is weak. Expanded clones get a size class; other rows say once, few or many, or leave the size out.

TRBV11-3,once,TRBJ1-5,16,NA,CASSLEMRVGRQPQHF,TGTGCCAGCAGCTTAGAGATGAGGGTTGGGCGTCAGCCCCAGCATTTT
TRBV9,NA,TRBJ2-3,14,NA,CASSVMERTDTQYF,TGTGCCAGCAGCGTGATGGAACGCACAGATACGCAGTATTTT
TRBV27,once,TRBJ1-2,15,NA,CASSLAGGTNYGYTF,TGTGCCAGCAGTTTAGCTGGAGGGACTAACTATGGCTACACCTTC
TRBV28,few,TRBJ1-6,16,NA,CASSLLPHQGNSPLHF,TGTGCCAGCAGTTTACTTCCCCACCAGGGTAATTCACCCCTCCACTTT
TRBV28,NA,TRBJ2-7,13,TRBD1,CASSFGTGNEQYF,TGTGCCAGCAGTTTTGGGACAGGGAACGAGCAGTACTTC
TRBV7-2,NA,TRBJ1-1,15,NA,CASSSARGLNTEAFF,TGTGCCAGCAGCTCGGCCCGGGGGTTGAACACTGAAGCTTTCTTT
TRBV27,NA,TRBJ2-1,15,TRBD2,CASSPFAGGQNEQFF,TGTGCCAGCAGCCCCTTTGCGGGAGGGCAGAATGAGCAGTTCTTC
TRBV6-2/TRBV6-3,NA,TRBJ2-1,18,TRBD2,CASSPGTSGRVYPNEQFF,TGTGCCAGCAGCCCCGGGACTAGCGGGAGGGTGTACCCCAATGAGCAGTTCTTC
TRBV9,NA,TRBJ2-5,16,NA,CASSVGVADGKETQYF,TGTGCCAGCAGCGTAGGGGTTGCAGATGGGAAAGAGACCCAGTACTTC
TRBV24-1,NA,TRBJ2-1,16,NA,CATSDPRVSTGNEQFF,TGTGCCACCAGTGACCCACGGGTTAGTACGGGGAATGAGCAGTTCTTC
TRBV30,NA,TRBJ1-5,14,NA,CAWSSGVGNQPQHF,TGTGCCTGGAGTTCTGGGGTTGGTAATCAGCCCCAGCATTTT
TRBV6-2/TRBV6-3,NA,TRBJ2-7,15,TRBD2,CASSRPLAGGWEQYF,TGTGCCAGCAGTCGACCACTAGCGGGAGGCTGGGAGCAGTACTTC
TRBV28,NA,TRBJ1-2,14,NA,CASTRPGSNYGYTF,TGTGCCAGCACCCGCCCGGGCAGTAACTATGGCTACACCTTC
TRBV5-6,once,TRBJ1-3,15,TRBD1,CASSFLTGAGNTIYF,TGTGCCAGCAGCTTCCTGACAGGGGCCGGAAACACCATATATTTT
TRBV9,NA,TRBJ2-2,15,TRBD1,CASSSQGANTGELFF,TGTGCCAGCAGCTCACAGGGGGCTAACACCGGGGAGCTGTTTTTT
TRBV4-1,NA,TRBJ2-7,16,TRBD1,CASSPPPRTGGYEQYF,TGCGCCAGCAGCCCCCCGCCTAGGACAGGGGGCTACGAGCAGTACTTC
TRBV2,NA,TRBJ2-7,14,NA,CASSEYLGNYEQYF,TGTGCCAGCAGTGAATATCTAGGTAACTACGAGCAGTACTTC
TRBV6-4,NA,TRBJ2-2,16,TRBD2,CASGSLAGVATGELFF,TGTGCCAGCGGATCTTTAGCGGGAGTAGCCACCGGGGAGCTGTTTTTT
TRBV15,once,TRBJ1-4,13,NA,CATSRQSNEKLFF,TGTGCCACCAGCAGGCAGAGTAATGAAAAACTGTTTTTT
TRBV30,NA,TRBJ2-7,11,TRBD2,CAGRASYEQYF,TGTGCCGGGAGGGCATCCTACGAGCAGTACTTC
TRBV18,NA,TRBJ2-1,14,NA,CASSVLQGRNEQFF,TGTGCCAGCTCAGTACTTCAGGGGAGGAATGAGCAGTTCTTC
TRBV4-3,NA,TRBJ2-7,13,NA,CASSQDISREQYF,TGCGCCAGCAGCCAAGATATTTCTCGGGAGCAGTACTTC
TRBV15,NA,TRBJ2-6,16,NA,CATSRSGSSGANVLTF,TGTGCCACCAGCAGATCGGGGAGCTCTGGGGCCAACGTCCTGACTTTC
TRBV6-5,once,TRBJ1-3,13,NA,CASMGAYRNTIYF,TGTGCCAGCATGGGGGCTTACCGAAACACCATATATTTT
TRBV18,NA,TRBJ1-3,13,NA,CASSQSSGNTIYF,TGTGCCAGCTCGCAGAGCTCTGGAAACACCATATATTTT
TRBV28,NA,TRBJ2-1,13,NA,CASSLSSYNEQFF,TGTGCCAGCAGTTTGAGCTCCTACAATGAGCAGTTCTTC
TRBV30,NA,TRBJ1-5,13,NA,CAWSGGLEQPQHF,TGTGCCTGGAGTGGGGGGTTGGAACAGCCCCAGCATTTT
TRBV5-1,NA,TRBJ2-1,13,NA,CASSPGGGNEQFF,TGCGCCAGCAGCCCGGGGGGCGGAAATGAGCAGTTCTTC
TRBV28,few,TRBJ1-2,15,NA,CASSLGHRGAYGYTF,TGTGCCAGCAGTTTAGGTCATCGGGGTGCCTATGGCTACACCTTC
TRBV5-4,NA,TRBJ1-1,14,TRBD1,CASSQDRKNTEAFF,TGTGCCAGCAGCCAGGACAGGAAGAACACTGAAGCTTTCTTT
TRBV19,NA,TRBJ1-1,11,NA,CATLDQDEAFF,TGTGCCACCCTCGACCAGGATGAAGCTTTCTTT
TRBV7-3,NA,TRBJ2-1,16,TRBD2,CASSPTLAGGYNEQFF,TGTGCCAGCAGCCCAACCTTAGCGGGAGGGTACAATGAGCAGTTCTTC
TRBV9,NA,TRBJ2-2,16,NA,CASSVTGTANTGELFF,TGTGCCAGCAGCGTTACCGGGACCGCGAACACCGGGGAGCTGTTTTTT
TRBV7-9,few,TRBJ2-1,14,NA,CASSLAGTYNEQFF,TGTGCCAGCAGCTTAGCGGGAACATACAATGAGCAGTTCTTC
TRBV5-1,NA,TRBJ2-5,16,TRBD1,CASSFRTGGSLETQYF,TGCGCCAGCAGCTTCCGGACAGGGGGCTCTTTAGAGACCCAGTACTTC
TRBV28,NA,TRBJ1-6,14,NA,CASSFSPGLFTLHF,TGTGCCAGCAGTTTCTCCCCCGGACTTTTTACCCTCCACTTT
TRBV7-2,few,TRBJ2-7,14,NA,CASSPPGGGYEQYF,TGTGCCAGCAGCCCCCCAGGGGGGGGGTACGAGCAGTACTTC
TRBV30,once,TRBJ1-3,13,TRBD1,CATLTGGSDTIYF,TGTGCCACCCTGACAGGGGGATCGGACACCATATATTTT
TRBV5-1,NA,TRBJ1-6,15,NA,CASSRGEVSESPLHF,TGCGCCAGCAGTCGGGGGGAAGTCAGTGAATCACCCCTCCACTTT
TRBV19,NA,TRBJ1-1,12,NA,CASNQQHTEAFF,TGTGCCAGTAACCAACAGCACACTGAAGCTTTCTTT
TRBV9,NA,TRBJ1-2,15,NA,CASSSLGGGTGGYTF,TGTGCCAGCAGCTCCCTCGGAGGGGGAACTGGCGGCTACACCTTC
TRBV5-6,NA,TRBJ2-7,15,TRBD2,CASSIAGGPHWEQYF,TGTGCCAGCAGCATAGCGGGAGGCCCTCACTGGGAGCAGTACTTC
TRBV4-1,NA,TRBJ2-7,12,NA,CASSQVSYEQYF,TGCGCCAGCAGCCAAGTTTCATACGAGCAGTACTTC